The rows below give T cell receptor beta chains drawn from one sample of a study of T cells in Graves' hyperthyroidism and ophthalmopathy. TCRdb reprocessed the multiplex PCR reads via MiXCR and lists one record per CDR3 protein. The table records about 290,000 distinct CDR3 sequences, approximately 14% of them present only once. Material: blood. Source of these receptors: a woman aged 40 to 50 with Graves' hyperthyroidism. CDR3s include the opening cysteine and the closing phenylalanine or tryptophan. D genes are given only for firm matches. Not every row has a clone size; where given, it reads once, few, many or a size class.

j_call | d_call | clone_size | v_call | cdr3_nt | cdr3_aa
TRBJ1-2 | . | many | TRBV9 | TGTGCCAGCAGCGTAGGAATCGGCCTTGTCTATGGCTACACCTTC | CASSVGIGLVYGYTF
TRBJ1-1 | TRBD1 | many | TRBV2 | TGTGCCAGCAGGGACAGGGGAATGAACACTGAAGCTTTCTTT | CASRDRGMNTEAFF
TRBJ1-5 | . | . | TRBV5-1 | TGCGCCAGCAGCTACAATAGCAATCAGCCCCAGCATTTT | CASSYNSNQPQHF
TRBJ1-5 | . | many | TRBV2 | TGTGCCAGCAATCGTCGGCGGGGCAATCAGCCCCAGCATTTT | CASNRRRGNQPQHF
TRBJ2-1 | TRBD1 | many | TRBV13 | TGTGCCAGCAGCATGGACAGGGCCAATGAGCAGTTCTTC | CASSMDRANEQFF
TRBJ2-7 | TRBD2 | many | TRBV30 | TGTGCCTGGAGTCCGGGGAGCGGGAACTACCACGAGCAGTACTTC | CAWSPGSGNYHEQYF
TRBJ2-2 | TRBD2 | few | TRBV20-1 | TGCAGTGCTAGAGATTGGACTAGCGGGGACACCGGGGAGCTGTTTTTT | CSARDWTSGDTGELFF
TRBJ2-5 | . | . | TRBV2 | TGTGCCAGCTCACCACCCTCTGTATCGGAGACCCAGTACTTC | CASSPPSVSETQYF
TRBJ1-6 | . | . | TRBV14 | TGTGCCAGCAGCCTCGACACAGCCGGGGCTTATAATTCACCCCTCCACTTT | CASSLDTAGAYNSPLHF
TRBJ1-4 | TRBD1 | many | TRBV6-1 | TGTGCCAGCAGTTCCGGGACAGGGCGTGAAAAACTGTTTTTT | CASSSGTGREKLFF
TRBJ2-7 | TRBD2 | many | TRBV6-1 | TGTGCCAGCAGCTGGACTAGCGGGCGCTCCTACGAGCAGTACTTC | CASSWTSGRSYEQYF
TRBJ2-3 | TRBD1 | . | TRBV13 | TGTGCCAGCAGCCCCGGGACAGCCACAGATACGCAGTATTTT | CASSPGTATDTQYF
TRBJ2-3 | . | . | TRBV5-4 | TGTGCCAGCAGCCGGGGTGTTGGACTTCGCACAGATACGCAGTATTTT | CASSRGVGLRTDTQYF
TRBJ2-6 | . | . | TRBV19 | TGTGCCAGTAGTATCCCAGGGCCCAGGGCCAACGTCCTGACTTTC | CASSIPGPRANVLTF
TRBJ1-1 | . | many | TRBV5-1 | TGCGCCAGCAGCTTGGCCAACGGAGCTGAAGCTTTCTTT | CASSLANGAEAFF
TRBJ2-5 | . | many | TRBV14 | TGTGCCAGCAGCCAACGCGGGACGACGACCCAGTACTTC | CASSQRGTTTQYF
TRBJ2-7 | . | many | TRBV7-9 | TGTGCCAGCAGCCCCGACAGCGCGGAAACCTACGAGCAGTACTTC | CASSPDSAETYEQYF
TRBJ2-1 | . | many | TRBV10-3 | TGTGCCATCAGTGAGTCCGCGACTCCCAATGAGCAGTTCTTC | CAISESATPNEQFF
TRBJ2-1 | . | . | TRBV4-2 | TGTGCCAGCAGCCAAGTAGGGGGTCTCGGGGGAGACTTTGAGCAGTTCTTC | CASSQVGGLGGDFEQFF
TRBJ2-4 | TRBD2 | few | TRBV3-1 | TGTGCCAGCAGCCATGGTCCTAGCGGTTCCTTTCAGTACTTC | CASSHGPSGSFQYF
TRBJ2-1 | . | . | TRBV25-1 | TGTGCCAGCAGTTTCCCCCTACATGAGCAGTTCTTC | CASSFPLHEQFF
TRBJ2-5 | . | . | TRBV2 | TGTGCCAGCAGTGCCGACCTCGGGAGTCTAGAGACCCAGTACTTC | CASSADLGSLETQYF
TRBJ1-1 | . | . | TRBV30 | TGTGCCTGGCAGTTGGGGGCACACACTGAAGCTTTCTTT | CAWQLGAHTEAFF
TRBJ1-5 | TRBD1 | many | TRBV28 | TGTGCCAGCACCCCCGGACAGGCCCCTGGGCCCCAGCATTTT | CASTPGQAPGPQHF
TRBJ2-3 | . | many | TRBV11-2 | TGTGCCAGCAGCCCTCGAACCGATCCAGATACGCAGTATTTT | CASSPRTDPDTQYF
TRBJ2-2 | TRBD2 | few | TRBV20-1 | TGCAGTGCTAAACCCCCTAGCGGGAACACCGGGGAGCTGTTTTTT | CSAKPPSGNTGELFF
TRBJ1-3 | . | many | TRBV7-9 | TGTGCCAGCAGCCCTTCGGGGAGCTCTGGAAACACCATATATTTT | CASSPSGSSGNTIYF